This T cell receptor beta chain was sequenced for a study of Ad26.COV2.S vaccination and SARS-CoV-2 variants. Turning to the study itself: Dosing was one shot or two shots 56 days apart.

Assay: immunoSEQ multiplex PCR; the TCRdb copy retains only in-frame clones and omits some. The data show a few hundred thousand clones, with roughly 90% seen just once and less than 4.5% held by the top ten. Documented treatment: some 19 received Ad26.COV2.S at low or high dose, single or two shots; 5 received placebo; per-sample allocation not given. The samples were gathered on day 63 after the first injection of vaccine or placebo. Boston provided a donor who was an adult aged 18-55 years. The germline gives CDR1 SGHTA, CDR2 FQGNSA. The CDR3 is 14 amino acids. Regarding the study as a whole: Spike-specific TCR breadth was greater in vaccine than placebo recipients. Vaccinated and placebo-treated recipients had similar non-spike TCR breadth.

Points on this clone: Its antigen is not known.

The sample here was peripheral blood, taken in a trial of Ad26.COV2.S vaccine versus placebo. The TCR originated in a person between 18 and 60 years old who received the Ad26.COV2.S COVID-19 vaccine or a placebo. The chain couples TRBV7-2 to TRBJ2-5; TRBD2 might be the D (7 bases). This CDR3 is CAAARGGAAETQYF. CDR3 in DNA: TGTGCGGCCGCTCGAGGGGGGGCCGCGGAGACCCAGTACTTC.